This T cell receptor beta chain was sequenced during a study of blood T cell repertoires in COVID-19 (dated by TCRdb to between 2020 and 2021). Context from the whole study: Samples covering the acute and convalescent phases of COVID-19 were provided by collaborators in the United States, Italy and Spain. The prospective study material was composed of cDNA or gDNA derived from T cells, B-cell-depleted T cells, or PBMCs. Deeply sampled blood TCRbeta repertoires from subjects exposed to, actively infected with, or recovered from COVID-19 were included in the dataset. The repertoires were released in a freely available public database intended as a resource for research on the immune response to SARS-CoV-2. Samples were obtained from the ongoing ImmuneRACE study (first 160 participants) and from about 1,300 subjects provided by 6 global collaborators. Sample metadata almost always included a de-identified subject ID, COVID-19 status, age in years and sex. Where available, HLA class I and class II types were taken from metadata supplied by the sample provider and were not determined by assay-based typing.

A remark on this clone: This receptor's antigen is unknown. No base quality information exists; no much larger clone differs at one position.

Each collaborating institution followed its own protocols to collect whole blood in K2EDTA tubes. Collaborator samples were shipped for TCRbeta analysis as frozen whole blood, isolated PBMCs, or DNA extracted from either sample type. The CDR3 sequence holds 13 residues, the cysteine and phenylalanine included. CDR3 DNA is the only sequence kept; it has 39 bases, read in frame from the first base. At the junction V is shortened by 8 bases and J by 4 bases; bases outside the gene matches: 7. The germline V gene yields MNHEY for CDR1 and SVGAGI for CDR2. TCRbeta CDR3 regions were amplified from genomic DNA using the immunoSEQ Assay, a bias-controlled multiplex PCR. For the original study's pipeline: Within the assay, amplification of reference gene primers was used to estimate how many nucleated cells each sample contained. To quantify the absolute abundance of each unique TCRbeta CDR3 rearrangement, sequence reads were collapsed and filtered. Productive Simpson clonality was computed per sample as the square root of Simpson's diversity index over productive rearrangements. Not all clones reach the TCRdb copy of this immuneACCESS table, which keeps in-frame sequences only. Checked studies attribute under half of the gap to unresolved V genes and leave the rest unexplained. V, J and clone size were drawn from that table, and D and trimming were deduced from the DNA. Recorded for this sample are about 200,000 clones; around nine tenths of them occurred a single time. The biggest ten clones account for approximately 0.5% of the sample.

The paper as a whole reports these results and caveats: The quantity of clinical and demographic metadata differed by source and by participant and was supplied without curation.

The chain couples TRBV6-5 to TRBJ2-5, with 7 middle bases fitting TRBD2. The source is a man in his forties or fifties with acute or convalescent COVID-19. The material sequenced was peripheral blood. The CDR3 sequence is CASGQGRVETQYF. The DNA reads TGTGCCAGCGGACAAGGGAGGGTAGAGACCCAGTACTTC.